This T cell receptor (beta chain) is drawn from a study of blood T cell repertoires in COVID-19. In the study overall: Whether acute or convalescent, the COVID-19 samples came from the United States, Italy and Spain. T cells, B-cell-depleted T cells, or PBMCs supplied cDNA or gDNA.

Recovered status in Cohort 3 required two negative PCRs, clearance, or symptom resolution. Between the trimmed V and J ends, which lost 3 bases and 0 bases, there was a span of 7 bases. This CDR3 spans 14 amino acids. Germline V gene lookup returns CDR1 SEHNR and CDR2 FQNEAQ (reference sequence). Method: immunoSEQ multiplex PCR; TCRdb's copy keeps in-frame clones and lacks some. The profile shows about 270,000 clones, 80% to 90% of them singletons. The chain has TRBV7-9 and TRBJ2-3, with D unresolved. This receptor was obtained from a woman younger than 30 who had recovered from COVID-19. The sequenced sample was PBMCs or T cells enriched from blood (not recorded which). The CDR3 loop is CASSFSVSTDTQYF. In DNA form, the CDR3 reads TGTGCCAGCAGCTTTTCCGTTAGCACAGATACGCAGTATTTT. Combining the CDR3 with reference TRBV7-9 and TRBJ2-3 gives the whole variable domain DTGVSQNPRHKITKRGQNVTFRCDPISEHNRLYWYRQTLGQGPEFLTYFQNEAQLEKSRLLSDRFSAERPKGSFSTLEIQRTEQGDSAMYLCASSFSVSTDTQYFGPGTRLTVL.